The subject of this entry is one T cell receptor (beta chain). Its antigen is as yet unknown. There are 16 residues in the CDR3. The J segment lost 1 base and the V segment lost 6 bases, leaving 10 bases of the junction unmatched. CDR1 and CDR2 (germline): MDHEN, SYDVKM. The data were taken from a study of shared clonotypes between healthy human individuals. The wider study: Per donor, three plates held CD4 naive cells, three held CD4 memory, two held CD8 naive and one held CD8 memory. Study-level points and caveats: The study found 4.5% to 6% of naive CD4 clonotypes shared across several donors.

An assay was performed, and its level was deep. Authors' processing steps: There were no quality scores in the junction-only immunoSEQ sequences, so filtering differed. Using immunoSEQ multiplex PCR, the repertoire was profiled, and TCRdb retains in-frame clones only, with some absent. V and J calls and clone size come straight from that table; D and trimming were deduced from the DNA. The sample has about 2.2 million clones; 80% to 95% are singletons. Naive-designated CD8 cells lacked CD45RO, were positively enriched for CCR7, and omitted terminally differentiated effector memory CD45RA+ cells. This sequence originates from a man aged 18 to 30 in good health. Some clones in this sample may be carry-over from other donors' samples. The genes are TRBV28 and TRBJ2-5; TRBD2 aligns across 8 bases. What was sequenced was naive CD8+ T cells from PBMCs. The CDR3 nucleotides are TGTGCCAGCAGAGTACTAGCGGACAAAGTCCAAGAGACCCAGTACTTC. This gives the protein CASRVLADKVQETQYF.